This passage covers 25 T cell receptor beta chains from one sample sequenced in a study of blood T cell repertoires in COVID-19 (dated by TCRdb to 2020 to 2022). The library was made by the immunoSEQ multiplex PCR assay. TCRdb took over this immuneACCESS table, retaining in-frame rearrangements with V and J assigned. Such tables are incomplete; in checked studies, under half of the missing clones stem from an unresolved V gene, and the remainder is unexplained. Within this sample are about 140,000 clones, with 88% of them counted one time only. More than 1.5% of the sample goes to the ten largest clones. Sequencing was done on a sample of peripheral blood. These TCRs come from a woman aged 55-69 years with acute or convalescent COVID-19.

The chain links TRBV19 to TRBJ1-1, with D possibly TRBD1 on 5 matching bases. Trimming shortened V by 5 bases and J by 4 bases, and 17 bases separated the two germline ends. The germline CDR1 and CDR2 sequences are LNHDA and SQIVND (reference sequence). The CDR3 consists of 15 residues. DNA for the CDR3: TGTGCCAGTAGTCCGCGGGACGGTTCGGCCACTGAAGCTTTCTTT. This codes for CASSPRDGSATEAFF. The full variable domain, rest sourced from reference TRBV19 and TRBJ1-1, is DGGITQSPKYLFRKEGQNVTLSCEQNLNHDAMYWYRQDPGQGLRLIYYSQIVNDFQKGDIAEGYSVSREKKESFPLTVTSAQKNPTAFYLCASSPRDGSATEAFFGQGTRLTVV.

The V gene is TRBV27, the J gene TRBJ2-5; tentative D call: TRBD1 (5 bases). The V and J ends lost 8 bases and 3 bases respectively, with 16 bases between them. Germline V lookup: CDR1 MNHEY, CDR2 SMNVEV (reference sequence). The CDR3 loop spans 14 amino acids. The CDR3 sequence is CASSNAGLKETQYF. The CDR3 nucleotides are TGTGCCAGCTCGAACGCAGGGTTAAAAGAGACCCAGTACTTC.

The V call is TRBV29-1, the J call TRBJ1-4; 8 positions agree with TRBD1. J lost 7 bases, V lost 6 bases, and 7 bases had no gene match. This CDR3 spans 13 amino acids. The germline V gene has CDR1 SQVTM and CDR2 ANQGSEA. For the CDR3, the DNA is TGCAGCGTCAGGACAGGGAGAGGTGAAAAACTGTTTTTT. Translation gives CSVRTGRGEKLFF.

This chain links TRBV28 with TRBJ2-3; 9 nucleotides align to TRBD1. Germline values: CDR1 MDHEN, CDR2 SYDVKM. Unmatched junction bases numbered 8, after V lost 4 bases and J lost 3 bases. The CDR3 length is 16 residues. The CDR3 loop is CASSSWGTGRTDTQYF. The DNA of the CDR3 is TGTGCCAGCAGTTCATGGGGGACAGGGCGGACAGATACGCAGTATTTT.

This chain links TRBV6-2 or TRBV6-3 with TRBJ2-2, with 11 bases fitting TRBD2. CDR1 is MNHEY and CDR2 is SVGEGT in the germline V gene. The CDR3 is 17 amino acids. Trimming took 4 bases from V and 3 from J; bases not matched to a gene: 7. The CDR3 spells CASSSSGTSGYTGELFF. DNA for the CDR3: TGTGCCAGCAGTTCCTCGGGGACTAGCGGATACACCGGGGAGCTGTTTTTT.

The chain employs TRBV19 and TRBJ2-2; TRBD2 matches at 12 bases. The J segment lost 2 bases and the V segment lost 5 bases, leaving 15 bases of the junction unmatched. CDR3 length: 20 amino acids. CDR1 is LNHDA and CDR2 is SQIVND in the germline V gene (reference sequence). This chain's CDR3 is CASSPVNGLAGRFNTGELFF. CDR3 nucleotide sequence: TGTGCCAGTAGTCCGGTCAATGGACTAGCGGGGAGATTTAACACCGGGGAGCTGTTTTTT.

The chain combines TRBV7-6 with TRBJ1-3; TRBD1 might be the D (6 bases). V lost 1 base to trimming and J lost 0 bases, with 13 bases between them. The germline gives CDR1 SGHVS, CDR2 FNYEAQ. There are 17 residues in the CDR3. The CDR3 here is CASSLGVAGASGNTIYF. The CDR3 nucleotides read TGTGCCAGCAGCTTAGGAGTTGCAGGGGCCTCTGGAAACACCATATATTTT.

This clone turned up a few times. This chain joins TRBV7-8 and TRBJ1-1, with D possibly TRBD1 on 5 matching bases. This CDR3 is built from 13 residues. CDR1 and CDR2 (germline): SGHVS, FQNEAQ. V lost 3 bases and J lost 8, with 13 bases in between. CDR3 DNA sequence: TGTGCCAGCAGCTTTCCTTCCCGGGGGGAAGCTTTCTTT. It yields the protein CASSFPSRGEAFF.

The J gene is TRBJ2-5, the V gene TRBV12-3 or TRBV12-4; D remains unclear. V was shortened by 3 bases and J by 5 bases, with 7 bases between the two germline ends. This CDR3 spans 12 amino acids. CDR3: CASSLSAETQYF. In DNA, the CDR3 is TGTGCCAGCAGTTTGAGCGCGGAGACCCAGTACTTC.

The V and J genes are TRBV2 and TRBJ1-5; tentatively, D is TRBD1 (5 bases). Trimming left V 6 bases short and J 1 base short, with 10 bases between. The CDR3 runs 14 residues. Germline-derived CDR1 and CDR2 are SNHLY and FYNNEI. CDR3 coding DNA: TGTGCCAGCAGCACGTCAGGGAGCAATCAGCCCCAGCATTTT. Translation gives CASSTSGSNQPQHF.

The chain has TRBV6-5 and TRBJ2-2; 7 nucleotides align to TRBD1. This CDR3 is built from 15 residues. Germline V gene sequence: CDR1 MNHEY, CDR2 SVGAGI. V shed 5 bases and J 0 bases; nucleotides not matched to a gene: 3. In DNA, the CDR3 is TGTGCCAGCAGTCCCGGGACAGCGAACACCGGGGAGCTGTTTTTT. It is translated as CASSPGTANTGELFF.

This clone was seen once. V is TRBV18 and J is TRBJ1-3, with no clear D. The CDR3 has 17 amino acids. Germline V lookup: CDR1 KGHSH, CDR2 LQKENI. V was clipped by 2 bases and J by 1 base, with 15 bases between them. The CDR3 sequence: CASSPYEPRGSGNTIYF. CDR3 sequence (DNA): TGTGCCAGCTCACCATACGAACCCCGAGGTTCTGGAAACACCATATATTTT.

The chain combines TRBV12-3 or TRBV12-4 with TRBJ2-2; perhaps TRBD2 as D (6 bases). The CDR3 loop spans 13 amino acids. The V end lost 5 bases, the J end lost 7 bases, and 11 bases lay between the germline ends. Here the CDR3 reads CASSQPGGGELFF. CDR3 nucleotide sequence: TGTGCCAGCAGTCAGCCCGGGGGCGGGGAGCTGTTTTTT.

J is TRBJ2-5 and V is TRBV19; 8 bases are shared with TRBD2. CDR3 size: 17 residues. V shed 7 bases and J 2 bases; nucleotides not matched to a gene: 15. CDR1 is LNHDA and CDR2 is SQIVND in the germline V gene (reference sequence). This CDR3 is CASKLTAGGPLQETQYF. The CDR3 DNA reads as TGTGCCAGTAAATTGACGGCGGGGGGTCCTCTACAAGAGACCCAGTACTTC.

V is TRBV6-2 or TRBV6-3 and J is TRBJ1-1; 10 bases match TRBD1. J lost 5 bases, V lost 4 bases, and 4 bases had no gene match. This CDR3 has 14 residues. CDR1 MNHEY and CDR2 SVGEGT come from the germline V gene. CDR3 nucleotide sequence: TGTGCCAGCAGTTTAAGACAGGGGGCTACTGAAGCTTTCTTT. Translated, it gives CASSLRQGATEAFF.

This chain joins TRBV29-1 and TRBJ1-1; 10 nucleotides agree with TRBD1. V gave up 6 bases and J gave up 5 bases; unmatched junction bases: 6. The CDR3 consists of 13 residues. Germline-derived CDR1 and CDR2 are SQVTM and ANQGSEA. CDR3 DNA sequence: TGCAGCGTCAGGACAGGGGGGTATACTGAAGCTTTCTTT. Its translation: CSVRTGGYTEAFF.

The genes are TRBV5-1 and TRBJ1-1; D is unclear. This CDR3 is built from 14 residues. Trimming cost V 2 bases and J 0 bases, with 8 bases left between them. The germline V gene encodes CDR1 SGHRS and CDR2 YFSETQ. CDR3 loop: CASSFTNMNTEAFF. The CDR3 DNA follows: TGCGCCAGCAGCTTCACTAACATGAACACTGAAGCTTTCTTT.

The rearrangement links TRBV7-2 to TRBJ2-6, with TRBD1 matching over 8 bases. The CDR3 covers 17 residues. Germline loops: CDR1 SGHTA, CDR2 FQGNSA. V shed 7 bases, J shed 0 bases, and the junction held 8 bases outside the gene matches. The chain's CDR3 is CASNLQGGASGANVLTF. Here the CDR3 DNA reads TGTGCCAGCAACCTACAGGGGGGAGCCTCTGGGGCCAACGTCCTGACTTTC.

The J gene is TRBJ1-2, the V gene TRBV7-8; 9 positions match TRBD1. Trimming at V came to 2 bases and at J to 1 base, leaving 8 bases not matched to a gene. CDR3 length: 17 amino acids. CDR1 and CDR2 from the germline V gene are SGHVS and FQNEAQ. CDR3 DNA: TGTGCCAGCAGCTTAAGGGGACAGGGCTTGATTAACTATGGCTACACCTTC. It codes for CASSLRGQGLINYGYTF.

The chain combines TRBV9 with TRBJ1-1; D perhaps matches TRBD1 (5 bases). Germline V lookup: CDR1 SGDLS, CDR2 YYNGEE. This CDR3 has 14 residues. Trimming removed 2 bases from V and 4 bases from J, with 12 bases in between. The CDR3 protein is CASSVGGGVTEAFF. CDR3 bases: TGTGCCAGCAGCGTCGGGGGAGGTGTCACTGAAGCTTTCTTT.

The genes are TRBV28 and TRBJ1-3, with TRBD1 matching 10 bases. The CDR3 is 15 amino acids. V was clipped by 6 bases and J by 4 bases; unmatched bases: 6. The germline V gene encodes CDR1 MDHEN and CDR2 SYDVKM. The CDR3 DNA reads TGTGCCAGCAGCTCGACAGGGGGCGAGGGAAACACCATATATTTT. It translates to CASSSTGGEGNTIYF.

The rearrangement joins TRBV7-9 to TRBJ1-5, with D maybe TRBD1 (6 bases). The ends were cut back, 3 bases at V and 7 bases at J, with 13 bases in the middle. Germline V lookup: CDR1 SEHNR, CDR2 FQNEAQ (reference sequence). The CDR3 totals 14 residues. In DNA form, the CDR3 reads TGTGCCAGCAGCTTTGGCGGGGGCAGCCAGCCCCAGCATTTT. This gives the protein CASSFGGGSQPQHF.

The genes are TRBV24-1 and TRBJ1-5, with D unresolved. The V end lost 6 bases, the J end lost 0 bases, and 8 bases lay between the germline ends. The length of the CDR3 is 14 residues. Germline loops: CDR1 KGHDR, CDR2 SFDVKD. CDR3 DNA sequence: TGTGCCACCAGTCCTAGCCATAGCAATCAGCCCCAGCATTTT. Its protein product is CATSPSHSNQPQHF.

In this sample, this clone turned up once. The rearrangement joins TRBV7-6 to TRBJ2-1; D possibly corresponds to TRBD2 (6 bases). Germline values: CDR1 SGHVS, CDR2 FNYEAQ. This CDR3 spans 14 amino acids. The V gene lost 4 bases and the J gene lost 6 bases, with 13 bases spanning the gap. This CDR3 reads CASSSRLEINEQFF. The CDR3 DNA reads TGTGCCAGCAGCTCTCGACTAGAAATCAATGAGCAGTTCTTC.

The V call is TRBV7-3, the J call TRBJ1-1, with a tentative D call TRBD1 (6 bases). CDR3 size: 13 residues. The germline V gene has CDR1 SGHTA and CDR2 FQGTGA. Trimming removed 0 bases from V and 7 bases from J, with 9 bases in between. The CDR3 DNA is TGTGCCAGCAGCTTAACCGTACAGGGTGAAGCTTTCTTT. This gives the protein CASSLTVQGEAFF.